Listed here is a single TCR beta chain. This sample is part of a study of identical twins. Unique molecular identifiers were in the cDNA, with template-switch universal primer binding. In TCRdb, the 5' RACE reads were re-called with MiXCR into one record per CDR3 protein. Altogether 1.5 million to 2 million distinct CDR3 sequences are present, about 32% being singletons, with the ten largest covering roughly 0.3%. The clonotype originates from a newborn girl in good health. Specimen: cord blood.

This CDR3 reads CASRTGVDGYTF. Here the CDR3 DNA reads TGCGCCAGCCGGACAGGGGTAGATGGCTACACCTTC. The V gene is TRBV10-2, the J gene TRBJ1-2; 9 bases match TRBD1. The CDR3 runs to 12 residues. V lost 8 bases, J lost 6 bases, and 4 bases stayed unmatched. Germline V gene data show CDR1 as WSHSY and CDR2 as SAAADI.